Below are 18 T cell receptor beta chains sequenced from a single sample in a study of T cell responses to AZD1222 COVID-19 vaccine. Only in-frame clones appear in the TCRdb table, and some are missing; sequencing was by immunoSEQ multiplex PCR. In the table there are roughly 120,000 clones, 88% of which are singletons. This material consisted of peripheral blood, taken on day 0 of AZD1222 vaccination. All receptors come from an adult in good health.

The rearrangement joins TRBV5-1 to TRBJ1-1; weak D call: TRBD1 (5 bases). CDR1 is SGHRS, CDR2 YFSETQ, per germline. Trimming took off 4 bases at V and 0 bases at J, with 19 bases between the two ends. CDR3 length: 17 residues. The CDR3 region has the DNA TGCGCCAGCAGCCCCCTTCCGGGGGGTGTATTGAACACTGAAGCTTTCTTT. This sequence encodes CASSPLPGGVLNTEAFF.

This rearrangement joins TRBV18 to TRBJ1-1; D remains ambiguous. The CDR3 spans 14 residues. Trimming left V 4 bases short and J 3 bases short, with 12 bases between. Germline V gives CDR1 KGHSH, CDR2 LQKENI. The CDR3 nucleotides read TGTGCCAGCTCACGAATCGAACGAGACACTGAAGCTTTCTTT. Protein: CASSRIERDTEAFF.

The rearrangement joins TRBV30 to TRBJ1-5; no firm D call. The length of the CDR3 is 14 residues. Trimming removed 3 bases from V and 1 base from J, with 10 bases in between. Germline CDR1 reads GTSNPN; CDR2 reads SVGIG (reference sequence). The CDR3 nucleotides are TGTGCCTGGAGCCTGACAAGAAGCAATCAGCCCCAGCATTTT. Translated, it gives CAWSLTRSNQPQHF.

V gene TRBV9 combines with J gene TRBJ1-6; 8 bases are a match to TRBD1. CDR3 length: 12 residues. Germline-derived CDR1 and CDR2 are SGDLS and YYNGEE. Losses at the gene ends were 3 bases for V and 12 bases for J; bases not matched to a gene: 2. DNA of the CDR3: TGTGCCAGCAGCGCTGGACAGGGACCCCTCCACTTT. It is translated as CASSAGQGPLHF. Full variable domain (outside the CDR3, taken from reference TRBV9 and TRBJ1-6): DSGVTQTPKHLITATGQRVTLRCSPRSGDLSVYWYQQSLDQGLQFLIQYYNGEERAKGNILERFSAQQFPDLHSELNLSSLELGDSALYFCASSAGQGPLHFGNGTRLTVT.

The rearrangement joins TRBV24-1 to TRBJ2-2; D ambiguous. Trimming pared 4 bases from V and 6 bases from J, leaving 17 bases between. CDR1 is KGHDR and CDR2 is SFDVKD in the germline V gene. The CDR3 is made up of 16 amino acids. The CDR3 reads CATSDPTASDAGELFF. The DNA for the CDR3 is TGTGCCACCAGTGACCCGACGGCGAGTGACGCCGGGGAGCTGTTTTTT.

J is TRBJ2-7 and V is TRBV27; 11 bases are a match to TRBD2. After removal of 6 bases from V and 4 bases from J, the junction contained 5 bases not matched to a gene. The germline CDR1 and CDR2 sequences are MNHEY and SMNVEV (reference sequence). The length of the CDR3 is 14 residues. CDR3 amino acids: CASRELAGAYEQYF. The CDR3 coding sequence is TGTGCCAGCAGGGAACTAGCGGGAGCGTACGAGCAGTACTTC.

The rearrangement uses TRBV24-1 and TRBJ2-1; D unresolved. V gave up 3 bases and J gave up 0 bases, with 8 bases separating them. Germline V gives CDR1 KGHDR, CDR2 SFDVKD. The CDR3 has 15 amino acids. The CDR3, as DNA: TGTGCCACCAGTGATCTTGAGAGCTCCTACAATGAGCAGTTCTTC. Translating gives CATSDLESSYNEQFF.

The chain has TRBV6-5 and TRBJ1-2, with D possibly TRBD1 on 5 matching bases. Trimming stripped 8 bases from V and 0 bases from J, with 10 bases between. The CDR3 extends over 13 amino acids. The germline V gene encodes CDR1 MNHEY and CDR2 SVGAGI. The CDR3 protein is CASAGQPNYGYTF. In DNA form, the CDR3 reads TGTGCCAGCGCCGGACAACCTAACTATGGCTACACCTTC.

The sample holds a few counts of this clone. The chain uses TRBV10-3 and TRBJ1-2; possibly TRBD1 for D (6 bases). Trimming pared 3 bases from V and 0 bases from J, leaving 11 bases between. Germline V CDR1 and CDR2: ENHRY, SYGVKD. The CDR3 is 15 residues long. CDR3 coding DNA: TGTGCCATCAGTGAACGGGGACACCCTAACTATGGCTACACCTTC. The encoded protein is CAISERGHPNYGYTF.

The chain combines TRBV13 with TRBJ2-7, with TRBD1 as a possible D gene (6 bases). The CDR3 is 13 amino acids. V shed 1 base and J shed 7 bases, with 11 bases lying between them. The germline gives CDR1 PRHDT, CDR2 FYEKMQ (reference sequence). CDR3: CASSLVQGGEQYF. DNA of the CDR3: TGTGCCAGCAGCTTAGTACAGGGTGGGGAGCAGTACTTC.

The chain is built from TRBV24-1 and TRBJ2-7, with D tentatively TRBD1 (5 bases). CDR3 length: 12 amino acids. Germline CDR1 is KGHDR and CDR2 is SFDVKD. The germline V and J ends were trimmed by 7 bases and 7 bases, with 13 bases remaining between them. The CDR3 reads CATSEGAREQYF. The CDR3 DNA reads TGTGCCACCAGCGAAGGGGCGCGGGAGCAGTACTTC.

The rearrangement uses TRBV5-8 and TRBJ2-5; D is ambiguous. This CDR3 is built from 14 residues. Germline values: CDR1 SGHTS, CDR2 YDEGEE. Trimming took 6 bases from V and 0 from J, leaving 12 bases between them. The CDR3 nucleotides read TGTGCCAGCAAAGAAAGGAGTTACCAAGAGACCCAGTACTTC. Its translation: CASKERSYQETQYF. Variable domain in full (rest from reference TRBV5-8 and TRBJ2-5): EAGVTQSPTHLIKTRGQQATLRCSPISGHTSVYWYQQALGLGLQFLLWYDEGEERNRGNFPPRFSGRQFPNYSSELNVNALELEDSALYLCASKERSYQETQYFGPGTRLLVL.

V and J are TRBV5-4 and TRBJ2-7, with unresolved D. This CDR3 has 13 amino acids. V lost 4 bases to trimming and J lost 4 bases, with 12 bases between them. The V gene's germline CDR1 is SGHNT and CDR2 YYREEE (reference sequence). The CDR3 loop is CASSPQTEYEQYF. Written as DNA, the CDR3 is TGTGCCAGCAGCCCTCAGACTGAGTACGAGCAGTACTTC.

The CDR3 loop reads CASSLDLQGGYGYTF. The DNA for the CDR3 is TGTGCCAGCAGCTTAGATCTCCAGGGTGGCTATGGCTACACCTTC. The V gene is TRBV7-9, the J gene TRBJ1-2, with D perhaps TRBD1 (5 bases). Trimming left V 1 base short and J 4 bases short, with 13 bases between. The CDR3 consists of 15 residues. The V gene's germline CDR1 is SEHNR and CDR2 FQNEAQ (reference sequence).

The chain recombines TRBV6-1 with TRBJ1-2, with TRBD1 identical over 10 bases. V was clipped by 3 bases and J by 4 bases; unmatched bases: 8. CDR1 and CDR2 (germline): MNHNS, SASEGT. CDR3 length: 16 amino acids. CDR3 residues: CASSEPGTGDFYGYTF. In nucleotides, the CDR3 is TGTGCCAGCAGTGAGCCCGGGACAGGGGATTTCTATGGCTACACCTTC.

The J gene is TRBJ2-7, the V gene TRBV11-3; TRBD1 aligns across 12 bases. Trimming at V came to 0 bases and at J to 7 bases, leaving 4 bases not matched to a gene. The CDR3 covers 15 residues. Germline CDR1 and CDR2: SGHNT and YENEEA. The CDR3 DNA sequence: TGTGCCAGCAGCTTAGAGGGGACAGGGGGCTTTGAGCAGTACTTC. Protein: CASSLEGTGGFEQYF.

The CDR3 here is CAWRRTGANTGELFF. In DNA, the CDR3 is TGTGCCTGGAGGCGTACAGGGGCGAACACCGGGGAGCTGTTTTTT. V and J are TRBV30 and TRBJ2-2, with 7 bases that match TRBD1. Unmatched junction bases numbered 4, after V lost 3 bases and J lost 0 bases. The CDR3 covers 15 residues. Germline V gives CDR1 GTSNPN, CDR2 SVGIG (reference sequence).

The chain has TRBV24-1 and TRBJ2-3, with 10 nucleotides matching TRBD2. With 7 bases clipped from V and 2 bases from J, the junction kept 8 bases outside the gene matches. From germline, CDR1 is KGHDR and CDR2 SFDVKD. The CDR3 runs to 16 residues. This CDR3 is CATSPRTSGLTDTQYF. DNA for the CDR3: TGTGCCACCAGCCCCAGGACTAGCGGCCTCACAGATACGCAGTATTTT.